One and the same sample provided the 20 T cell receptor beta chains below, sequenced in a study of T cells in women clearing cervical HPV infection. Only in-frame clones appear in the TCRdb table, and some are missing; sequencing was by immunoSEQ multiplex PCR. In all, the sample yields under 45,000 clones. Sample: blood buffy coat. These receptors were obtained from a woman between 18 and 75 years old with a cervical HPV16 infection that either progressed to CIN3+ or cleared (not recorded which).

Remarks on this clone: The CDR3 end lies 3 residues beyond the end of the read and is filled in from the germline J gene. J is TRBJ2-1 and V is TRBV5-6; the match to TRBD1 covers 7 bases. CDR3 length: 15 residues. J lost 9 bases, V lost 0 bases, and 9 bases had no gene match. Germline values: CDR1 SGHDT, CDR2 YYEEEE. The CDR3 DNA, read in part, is TGTGCCAGCAGCTTGGGGGGGACAGCAGACGTTGAG. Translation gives CASSLGGTADVE. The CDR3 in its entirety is CASSLGGTADVEQFF.

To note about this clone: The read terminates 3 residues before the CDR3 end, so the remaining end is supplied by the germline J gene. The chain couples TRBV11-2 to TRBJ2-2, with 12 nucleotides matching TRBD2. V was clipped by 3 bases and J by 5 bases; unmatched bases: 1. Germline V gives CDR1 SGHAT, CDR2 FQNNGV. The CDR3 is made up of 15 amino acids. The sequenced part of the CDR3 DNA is TGTGCCAGCAGCTTCCTAGCGGGGGGGACCGGGGAG. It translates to CASSFLAGGTGE. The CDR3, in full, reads CASSFLAGGTGELFF.

CDR3 sequence: CASRPSGGVHEQFF. The CDR3 bases that were read are TGTGCCAGCAGGCCTAGCGGGGGGGTTCATGAG. The chain combines TRBV7-9 with TRBJ2-1, with 12 bases matching TRBD2. The read finishes 3 residues shy of the CDR3 end, and the germline J gene is used to complete it. V lost 6 bases, J lost 8 bases, and 5 bases stayed unmatched. This CDR3 has 14 amino acids. Germline V gene sequence: CDR1 SEHNR, CDR2 FQNEAQ (reference sequence).

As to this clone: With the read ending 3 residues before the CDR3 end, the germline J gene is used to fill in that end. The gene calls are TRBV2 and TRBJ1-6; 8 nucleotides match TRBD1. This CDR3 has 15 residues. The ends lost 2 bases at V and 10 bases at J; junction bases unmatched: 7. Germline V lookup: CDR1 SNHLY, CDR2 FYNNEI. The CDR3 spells CASSETFGDRSPLHF. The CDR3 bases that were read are TGTGCCAGCAGTGAAACTTTCGGGGACAGGTCACCC. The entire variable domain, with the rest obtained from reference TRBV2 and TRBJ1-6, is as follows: EPEVTQTPSHQVTQMGQEVILRCVPISNHLYFYWYRQILGQKVEFLVSFYNNEISEKSEIFDDQFSVERPDGSNFTLKIRSTKLEDSAMYFCASSETFGDRSPLHFGNGTRLTVT.

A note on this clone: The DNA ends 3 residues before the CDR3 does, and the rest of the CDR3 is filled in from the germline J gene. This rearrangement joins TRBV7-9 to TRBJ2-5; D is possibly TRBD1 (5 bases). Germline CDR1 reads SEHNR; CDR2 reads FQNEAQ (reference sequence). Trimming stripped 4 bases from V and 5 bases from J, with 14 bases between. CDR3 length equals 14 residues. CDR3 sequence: CASSSWGLGETQYF. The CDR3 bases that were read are TGTGCCAGCAGCTCCTGGGGCCTCGGGGAGACC.

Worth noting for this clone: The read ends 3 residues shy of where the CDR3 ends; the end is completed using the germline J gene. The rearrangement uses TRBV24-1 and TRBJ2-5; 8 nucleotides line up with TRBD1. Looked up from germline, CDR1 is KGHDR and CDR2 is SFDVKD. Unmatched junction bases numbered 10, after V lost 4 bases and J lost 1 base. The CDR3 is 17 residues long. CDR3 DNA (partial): TGTGCCACCAGTGAAGCTAAGCTCGACAGGGGCCAAGAGACC. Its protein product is CATSEAKLDRGQET. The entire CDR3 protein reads CATSEAKLDRGQETQYF.

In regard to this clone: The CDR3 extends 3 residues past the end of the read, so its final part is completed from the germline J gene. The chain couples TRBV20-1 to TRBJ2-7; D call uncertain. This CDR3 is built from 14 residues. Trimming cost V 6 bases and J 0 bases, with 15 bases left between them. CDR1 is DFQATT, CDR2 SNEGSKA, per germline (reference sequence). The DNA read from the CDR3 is TGCAGTGCAATTAACCCTAGGAGCTCCTACGAG. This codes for CSAINPRSSYE. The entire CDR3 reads CSAINPRSSYEQYF.

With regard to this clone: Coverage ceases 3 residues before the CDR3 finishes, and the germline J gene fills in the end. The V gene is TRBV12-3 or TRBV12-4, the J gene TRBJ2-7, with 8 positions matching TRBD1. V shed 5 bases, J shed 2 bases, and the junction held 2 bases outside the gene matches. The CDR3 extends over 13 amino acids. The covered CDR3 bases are TGTGCCAGCAGTATGGGACAGGCCTACGAG. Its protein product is CASSMGQAYE. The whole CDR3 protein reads CASSMGQAYEQYF.

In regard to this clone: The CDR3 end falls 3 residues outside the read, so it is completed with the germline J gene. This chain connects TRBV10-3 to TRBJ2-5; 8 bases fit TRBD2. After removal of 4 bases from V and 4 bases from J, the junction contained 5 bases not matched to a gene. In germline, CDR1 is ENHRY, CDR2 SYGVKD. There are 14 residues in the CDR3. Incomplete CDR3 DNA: TGTGCCATCAGTGCTGGGCTAGCGGGAGAGACC. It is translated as CAISAGLAGET. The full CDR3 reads CAISAGLAGETQYF.

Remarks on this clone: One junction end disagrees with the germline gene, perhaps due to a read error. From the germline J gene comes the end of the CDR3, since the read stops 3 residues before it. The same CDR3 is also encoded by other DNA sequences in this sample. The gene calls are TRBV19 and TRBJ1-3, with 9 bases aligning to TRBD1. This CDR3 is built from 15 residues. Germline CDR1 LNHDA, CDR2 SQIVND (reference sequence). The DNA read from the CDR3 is TGTGCCAGCTCCCGGACAGGGGAGGGTGGAAACACA. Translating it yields CASSRTGEGGNT. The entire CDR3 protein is CASSRTGEGGNTIYF.

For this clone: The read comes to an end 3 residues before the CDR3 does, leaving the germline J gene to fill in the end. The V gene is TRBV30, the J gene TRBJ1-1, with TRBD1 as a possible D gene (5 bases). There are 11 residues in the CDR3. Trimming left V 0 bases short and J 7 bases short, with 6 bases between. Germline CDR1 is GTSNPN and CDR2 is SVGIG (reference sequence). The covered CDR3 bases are TGTGCCTGGAGTGTAAGGGGTGAA. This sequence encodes CAWSVRGE. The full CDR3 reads CAWSVRGEAFF.

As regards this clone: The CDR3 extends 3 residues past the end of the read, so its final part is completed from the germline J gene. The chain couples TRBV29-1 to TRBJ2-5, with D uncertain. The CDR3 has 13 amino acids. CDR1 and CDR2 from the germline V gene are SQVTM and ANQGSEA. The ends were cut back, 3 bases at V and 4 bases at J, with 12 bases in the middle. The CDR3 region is CSVDPTGGETQYF. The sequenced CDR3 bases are TGCAGCGTTGACCCTACGGGTGGAGAGACC. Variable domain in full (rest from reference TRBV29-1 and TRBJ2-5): SAVISQKPSRDICQRGTSLTIQCQVDSQVTMMFWYRQQPGQSLTLIATANQGSEATYESGFVIDKFPISRPNLTFSTLTVSNMSPEDSSIYLCSVDPTGGETQYFGPGTRLLVL.

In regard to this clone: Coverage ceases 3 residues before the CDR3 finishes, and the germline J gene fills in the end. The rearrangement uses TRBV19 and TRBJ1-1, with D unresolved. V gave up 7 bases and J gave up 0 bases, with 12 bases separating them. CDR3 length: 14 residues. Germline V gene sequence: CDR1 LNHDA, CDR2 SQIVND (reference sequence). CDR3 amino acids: CASTLGGLNTEAFF. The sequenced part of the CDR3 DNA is TGTGCCAGTACCCTTGGCGGTTTGAACACTGAA.

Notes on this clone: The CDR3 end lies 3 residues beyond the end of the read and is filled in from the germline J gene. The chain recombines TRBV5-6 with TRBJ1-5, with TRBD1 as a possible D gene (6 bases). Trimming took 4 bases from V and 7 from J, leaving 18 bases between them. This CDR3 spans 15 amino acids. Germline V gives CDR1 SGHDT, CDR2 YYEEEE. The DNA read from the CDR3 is TGTGCCAGCAGCCTATGGGCAGGGGTGGACCAGCCC. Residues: CASSLWAGVDQP. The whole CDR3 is CASSLWAGVDQPQHF.

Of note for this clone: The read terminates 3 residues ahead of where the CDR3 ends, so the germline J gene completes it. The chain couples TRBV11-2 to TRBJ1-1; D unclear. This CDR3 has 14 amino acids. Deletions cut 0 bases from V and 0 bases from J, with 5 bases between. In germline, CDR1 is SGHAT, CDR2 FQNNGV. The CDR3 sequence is CASSLDIVNTEAFF. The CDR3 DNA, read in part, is TGTGCCAGCAGCTTAGATATCGTGAACACTGAA. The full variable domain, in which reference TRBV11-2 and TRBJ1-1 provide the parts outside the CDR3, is EAGVAQSPRYKIIEKRQSVAFWCNPISGHATLYWYQQILGQGPKLLIQFQNNGVVDDSQLPKDRFSAERLKGVDSTLKIQPAKLEDSAVYLCASSLDIVNTEAFFGQGTRLTVV.

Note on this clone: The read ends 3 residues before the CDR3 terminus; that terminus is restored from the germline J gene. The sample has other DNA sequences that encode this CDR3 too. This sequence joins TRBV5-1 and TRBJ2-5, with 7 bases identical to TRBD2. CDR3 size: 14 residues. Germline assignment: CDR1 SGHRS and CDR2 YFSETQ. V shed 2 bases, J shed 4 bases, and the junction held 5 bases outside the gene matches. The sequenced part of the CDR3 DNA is TGCGCCAGCAGCTTCGCCAGCGGGGCAGAGACC. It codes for CASSFASGAET. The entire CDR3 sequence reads CASSFASGAETQYF. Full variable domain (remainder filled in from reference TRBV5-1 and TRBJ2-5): KAGVTQTPRYLIKTRGQQVTLSCSPISGHRSVSWYQQTPGQGLQFLFEYFSETQRNKGNFPGRFSGRQFSNSRSEMNVSTLELGDSALYLCASSFASGAETQYFGPGTRLLVL.

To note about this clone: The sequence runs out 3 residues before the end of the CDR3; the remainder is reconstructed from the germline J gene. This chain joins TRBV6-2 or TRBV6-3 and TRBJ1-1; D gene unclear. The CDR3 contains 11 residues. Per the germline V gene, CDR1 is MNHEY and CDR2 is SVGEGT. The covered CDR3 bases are TGTGCCAGCACCATGCGGTCCGAA. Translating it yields CASTMRSE. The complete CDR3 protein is CASTMRSEAFF.

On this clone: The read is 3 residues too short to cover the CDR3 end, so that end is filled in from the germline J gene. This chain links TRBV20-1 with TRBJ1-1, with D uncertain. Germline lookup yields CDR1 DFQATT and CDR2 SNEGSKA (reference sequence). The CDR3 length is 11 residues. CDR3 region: CSVGPGAGAFF. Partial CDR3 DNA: TGCAGTGTCGGACCTGGCGCGGGA.

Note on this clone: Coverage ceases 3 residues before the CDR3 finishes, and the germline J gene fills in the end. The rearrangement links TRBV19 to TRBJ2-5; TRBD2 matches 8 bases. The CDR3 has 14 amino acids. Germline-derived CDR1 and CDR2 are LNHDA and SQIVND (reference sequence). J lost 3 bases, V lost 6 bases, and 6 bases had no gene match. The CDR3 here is CASRRRGVEETQYF. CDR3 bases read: TGTGCCAGTAGGCGGCGGGGGGTCGAAGAGACC. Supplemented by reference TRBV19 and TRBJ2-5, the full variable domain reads DGGITQSPKYLFRKEGQNVTLSCEQNLNHDAMYWYRQDPGQGLRLIYYSQIVNDFQKGDIAEGYSVSREKKESFPLTVTSAQKNPTAFYLCASRRRGVEETQYFGPGTRLLVL.

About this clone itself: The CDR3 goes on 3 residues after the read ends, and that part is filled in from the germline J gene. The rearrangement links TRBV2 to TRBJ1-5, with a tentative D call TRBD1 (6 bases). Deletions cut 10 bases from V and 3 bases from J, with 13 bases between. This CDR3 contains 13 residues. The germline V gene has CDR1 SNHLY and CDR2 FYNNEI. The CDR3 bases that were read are TGTGCCATCGCGACAGGCACCAATCAGCCC. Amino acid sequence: CAIATGTNQP. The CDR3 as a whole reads CAIATGTNQPQHF.